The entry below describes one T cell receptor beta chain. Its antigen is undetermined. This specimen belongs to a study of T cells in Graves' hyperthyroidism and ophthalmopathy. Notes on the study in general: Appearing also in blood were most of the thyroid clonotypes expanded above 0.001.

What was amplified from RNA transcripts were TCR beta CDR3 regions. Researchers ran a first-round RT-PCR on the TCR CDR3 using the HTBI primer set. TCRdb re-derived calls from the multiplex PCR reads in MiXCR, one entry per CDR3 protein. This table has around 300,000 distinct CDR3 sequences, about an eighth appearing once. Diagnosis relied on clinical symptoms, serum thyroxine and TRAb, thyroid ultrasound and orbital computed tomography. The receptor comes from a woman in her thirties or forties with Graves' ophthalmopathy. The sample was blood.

This CDR3 is CASSQDRSPNEKLFF. The DNA of the CDR3 is TGTGCCAGCAGCCAGGACAGGTCGCCCAATGAAAAACTGTTTTTT. The chain employs TRBV11-2 and TRBJ1-4; 7 bases are a match to TRBD1. From germline, CDR1 is SGHAT and CDR2 FQNNGV. The CDR3 consists of 15 residues. V lost 5 bases to trimming and J lost 5 bases; unmatched junction nucleotides: 8.